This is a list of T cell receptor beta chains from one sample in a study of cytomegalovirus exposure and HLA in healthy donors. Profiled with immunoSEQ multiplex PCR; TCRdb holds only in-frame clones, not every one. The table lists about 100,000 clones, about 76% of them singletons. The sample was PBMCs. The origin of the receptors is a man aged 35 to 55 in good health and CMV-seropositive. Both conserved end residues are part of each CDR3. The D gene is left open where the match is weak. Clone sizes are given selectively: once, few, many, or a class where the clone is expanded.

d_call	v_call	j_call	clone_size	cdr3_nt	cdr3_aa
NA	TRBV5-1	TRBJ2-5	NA	TGCGCCAGCAGCTTACTGATTCAAGAGACCCAGTACTTC	CASSLLIQETQYF
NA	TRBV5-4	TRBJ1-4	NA	TGTGCCAGCAGCTTATACAGTGAAAAACTGTTTTTT	CASSLYSEKLFF
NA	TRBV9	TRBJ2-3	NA	TGTGCCAGCAGCGTAGGAGGCGGCCGGGGTAGTACAGATACGCAGTATTTT	CASSVGGGRGSTDTQYF
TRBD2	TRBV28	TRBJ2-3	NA	TGTGCCAGCATCCTAGCGGGAACTAGCACAGATACGCAGTATTTT	CASILAGTSTDTQYF
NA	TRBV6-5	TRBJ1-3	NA	TGTGCCAGCAGTGCAAGGAGCTCTGGAAACACCATATATTTT	CASSARSSGNTIYF
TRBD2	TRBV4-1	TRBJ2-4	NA	TGCGCCAGCAGCCAAGGTCTAGCGGGGTCTGTAGCCAAAAACATTCAGTACTTC	CASSQGLAGSVAKNIQYF
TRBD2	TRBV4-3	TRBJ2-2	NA	TGCGCCAGCAGCCAAGTCGGGGGGGTGGCCGGGGAGCTGTTTTTT	CASSQVGGVAGELFF
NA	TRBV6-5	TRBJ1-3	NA	TGTGCCAGCCGGGTTGGCCCTTCGGACACCATATATTTT	CASRVGPSDTIYF
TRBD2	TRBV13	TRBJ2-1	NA	TGTGCCAGCAGCTTGTTAGCGGGGGGGCCCAATGAGCAGTTCTTC	CASSLLAGGPNEQFF
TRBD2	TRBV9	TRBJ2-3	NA	TGCGCCAGCAGCGGGAGACTAGCGGGGATCCCAGATACGCAGTATTTT	CASSGRLAGIPDTQYF
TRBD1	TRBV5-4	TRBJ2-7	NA	TGTGCCAGCAGCCCCCGAACCGGGACAGCTTCCTACGAGCAGTACTTC	CASSPRTGTASYEQYF
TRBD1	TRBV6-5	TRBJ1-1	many	TGTGCCAGCGGACAGGGTTTTTCCACTGAAGCTTTCTTT	CASGQGFSTEAFF
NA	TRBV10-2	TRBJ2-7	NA	TGCGCCAGCAGTGAGTCTTACCAGGGTTTTCGCGAGCAGTACTTC	CASSESYQGFREQYF
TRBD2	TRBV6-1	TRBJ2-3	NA	TGTGCCAGCAGTCTACTTAGCGGGGGGGCCGATACGCAGTATTTT	CASSLLSGGADTQYF
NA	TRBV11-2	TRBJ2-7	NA	TGTGCCAGCAGCTTATCACTGGTCCACGAGCAGTACTTC	CASSLSLVHEQYF
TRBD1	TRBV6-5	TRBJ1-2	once	TGTGCCAGCAGTTATCTAGCAACAGGGGGTTATGGCTACACCTTC	CASSYLATGGYGYTF
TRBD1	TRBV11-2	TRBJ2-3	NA	TGTGCCAGCAGCTCACCTAGACAGGGAAAGGGGAATACGCAGTATTTT	CASSSPRQGKGNTQYF
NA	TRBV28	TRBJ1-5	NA	TGTGCCACCAAGCCCGGGGATAGCAATCAGCCCCAGCATTTT	CATKPGDSNQPQHF
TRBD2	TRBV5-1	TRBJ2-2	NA	TGCGCCAGCAGCTTGGCCCTGAGGACTAGTTTAGGCACCGGGGAGCTGTTTTTT	CASSLALRTSLGTGELFF
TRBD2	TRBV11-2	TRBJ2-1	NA	TGTGCCAGCAGCTTAGGCAGACTAGCGGGAGCCCACAATGAGCAGTTCTTC	CASSLGRLAGAHNEQFF
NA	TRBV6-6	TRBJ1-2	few	TGTGCCAGCAGATCGGACCGGGATTATGGCTACACCTTC	CASRSDRDYGYTF
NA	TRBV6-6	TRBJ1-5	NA	TGTGCCACCGGGGGGAACGTTCAGCCCCAGCATTTT	CATGGNVQPQHF
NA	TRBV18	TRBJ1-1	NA	TGTGCCAGCTCACCACCCTCGGGGGGGAACACTGAAGCTTTCTTT	CASSPPSGGNTEAFF
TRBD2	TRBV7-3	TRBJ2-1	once	TGTGCCAGCAGCTTAAGGAGCGGGGGTGAGCAGTTCTTC	CASSLRSGGEQFF
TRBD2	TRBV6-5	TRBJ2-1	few	TGTGCCAGCAGGGGACTAGCGGGGTTTTACAATGAGCAGTTCTTC	CASRGLAGFYNEQFF